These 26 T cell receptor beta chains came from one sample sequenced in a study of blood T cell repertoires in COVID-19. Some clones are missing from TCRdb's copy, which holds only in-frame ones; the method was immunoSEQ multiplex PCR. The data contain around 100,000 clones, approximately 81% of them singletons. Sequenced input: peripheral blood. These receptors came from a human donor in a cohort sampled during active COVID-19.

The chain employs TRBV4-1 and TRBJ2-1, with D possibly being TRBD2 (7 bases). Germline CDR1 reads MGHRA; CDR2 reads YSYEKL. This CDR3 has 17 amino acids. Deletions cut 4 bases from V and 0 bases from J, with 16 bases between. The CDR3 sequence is CASSLGGGRSSYNEQFF. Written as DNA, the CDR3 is TGCGCCAGCAGCCTGGGAGGGGGGAGGAGCTCCTACAATGAGCAGTTCTTC.

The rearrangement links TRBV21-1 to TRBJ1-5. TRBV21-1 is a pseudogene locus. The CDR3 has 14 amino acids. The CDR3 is CASSERGFNQPQHF. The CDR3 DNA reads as TGTGCCAGCAGCGAAAGAGGGTTCAATCAGCCCCAGCATTTT.

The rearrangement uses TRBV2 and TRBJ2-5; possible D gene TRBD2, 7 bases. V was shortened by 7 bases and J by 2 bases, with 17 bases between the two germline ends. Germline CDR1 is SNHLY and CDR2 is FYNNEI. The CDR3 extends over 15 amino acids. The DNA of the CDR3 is TGTGCCAGCACGGGGGGCGGGATCGCGCAAGAGACCCAGTACTTC. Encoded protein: CASTGGGIAQETQYF. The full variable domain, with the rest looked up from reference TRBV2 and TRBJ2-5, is EPEVTQTPSHQVTQMGQEVILRCVPISNHLYFYWYRQILGQKVEFLVSFYNNEISEKSEIFDDQFSVERPDGSNFTLKIRSTKLEDSAMYFCASTGGGIAQETQYFGPGTRLLVL.

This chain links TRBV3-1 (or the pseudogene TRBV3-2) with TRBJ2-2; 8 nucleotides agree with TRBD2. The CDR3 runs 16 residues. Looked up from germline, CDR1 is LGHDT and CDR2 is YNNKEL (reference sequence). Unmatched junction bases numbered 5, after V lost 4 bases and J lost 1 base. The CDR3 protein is CASSLIAGKNTGELFF. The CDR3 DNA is TGTGCCAGCAGCCTGATAGCGGGGAAGAACACCGGGGAGCTGTTTTTT.

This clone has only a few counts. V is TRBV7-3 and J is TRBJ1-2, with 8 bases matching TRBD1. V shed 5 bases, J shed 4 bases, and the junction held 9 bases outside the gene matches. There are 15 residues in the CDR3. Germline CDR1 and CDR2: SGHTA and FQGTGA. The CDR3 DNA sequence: TGTGCCAGCAGCCCAACGGACAGGGCTTCCTATGGCTACACCTTC. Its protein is CASSPTDRASYGYTF.

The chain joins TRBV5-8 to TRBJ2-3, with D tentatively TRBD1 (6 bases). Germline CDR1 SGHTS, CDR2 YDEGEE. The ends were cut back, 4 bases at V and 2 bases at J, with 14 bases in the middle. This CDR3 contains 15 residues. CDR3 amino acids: CASSLTGFHTDTQYF. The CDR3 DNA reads TGTGCCAGCAGCCTAACAGGGTTCCACACAGATACGCAGTATTTT.

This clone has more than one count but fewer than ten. CDR3: CASRQERGQPQHF. As DNA, the CDR3 is TGTGCCAGCAGACAGGAAAGGGGTCAGCCCCAGCATTTT. The chain joins TRBV28 to TRBJ1-5; TRBD1 is a possible D gene (5 bases). Germline lookup yields CDR1 MDHEN and CDR2 SYDVKM. The CDR3 spans 13 residues. Trimming took off 6 bases at V and 6 bases at J, with 12 bases between the two ends.

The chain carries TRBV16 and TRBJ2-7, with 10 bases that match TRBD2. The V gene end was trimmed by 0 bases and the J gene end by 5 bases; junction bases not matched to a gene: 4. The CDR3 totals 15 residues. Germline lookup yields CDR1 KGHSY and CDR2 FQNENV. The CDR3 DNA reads TGTGCCAGCAGCCAATCCATAGCGGGAGGACACGAGCAGTACTTC. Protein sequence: CASSQSIAGGHEQYF. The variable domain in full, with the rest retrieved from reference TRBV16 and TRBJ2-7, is GEEVAQTPKHLVRGEGQKAKLYCAPIKGHSYVFWYQQVLKNEFKFLISFQNENVFDETGMPKERFSAKCLPNSPCSLEIQATKLEDSAVYFCASSQSIAGGHEQYFGPGTRLTVT.

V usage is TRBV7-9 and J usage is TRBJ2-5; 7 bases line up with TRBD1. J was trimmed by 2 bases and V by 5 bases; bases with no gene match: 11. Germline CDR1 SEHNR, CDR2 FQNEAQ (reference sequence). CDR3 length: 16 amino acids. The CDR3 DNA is TGTGCCAGCAGCCAAACATTAGGACAGGCTCAAGAGACCCAGTACTTC. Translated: CASSQTLGQAQETQYF.

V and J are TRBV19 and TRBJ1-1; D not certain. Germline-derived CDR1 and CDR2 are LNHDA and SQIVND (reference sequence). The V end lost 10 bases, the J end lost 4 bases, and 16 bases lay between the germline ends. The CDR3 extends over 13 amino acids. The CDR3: CATTGVQRTEAFF. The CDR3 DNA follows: TGTGCCACCACCGGAGTGCAGCGCACTGAAGCTTTCTTT.

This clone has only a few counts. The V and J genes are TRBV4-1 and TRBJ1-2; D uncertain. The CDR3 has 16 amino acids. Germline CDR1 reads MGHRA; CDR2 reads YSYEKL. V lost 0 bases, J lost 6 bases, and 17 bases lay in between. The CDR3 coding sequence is TGCGCCAGCAGCCAAGAGGGTCTCTTGAGAGGGAATGGCTACACCTTC. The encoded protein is CASSQEGLLRGNGYTF.

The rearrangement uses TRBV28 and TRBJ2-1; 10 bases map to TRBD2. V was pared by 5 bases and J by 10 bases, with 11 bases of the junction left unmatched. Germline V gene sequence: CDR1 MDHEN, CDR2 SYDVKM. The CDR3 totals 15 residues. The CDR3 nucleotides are TGTGCCAGCAGTCTTGAAGGACTAGCGGTAGTCGAGCAGTTCTTC. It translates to CASSLEGLAVVEQFF.

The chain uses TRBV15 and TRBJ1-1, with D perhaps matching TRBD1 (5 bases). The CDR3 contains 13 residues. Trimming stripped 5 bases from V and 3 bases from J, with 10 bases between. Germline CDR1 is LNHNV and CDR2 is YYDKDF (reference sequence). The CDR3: CATSWGPDTEAFF. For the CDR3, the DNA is TGTGCCACCAGCTGGGGCCCAGACACTGAAGCTTTCTTT.

The CDR3 spells CASSLSSGYELTDTQYF. DNA for the CDR3: TGTGCCAGCAGCTTATCTAGCGGATACGAACTCACAGATACGCAGTATTTT. The chain carries TRBV11-2 and TRBJ2-3; 7 bases match TRBD2. CDR1 is SGHAT and CDR2 is FQNNGV in the germline V gene. There are 17 residues in the CDR3. V lost 2 bases and J lost 2; bases outside the gene matches: 10.

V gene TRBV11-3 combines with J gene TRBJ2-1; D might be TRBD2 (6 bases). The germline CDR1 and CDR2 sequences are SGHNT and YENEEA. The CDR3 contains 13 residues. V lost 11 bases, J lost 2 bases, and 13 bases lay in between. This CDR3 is CAASSDPYNEQFF. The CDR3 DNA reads TGTGCCGCCTCTAGCGACCCCTACAATGAGCAGTTCTTC.

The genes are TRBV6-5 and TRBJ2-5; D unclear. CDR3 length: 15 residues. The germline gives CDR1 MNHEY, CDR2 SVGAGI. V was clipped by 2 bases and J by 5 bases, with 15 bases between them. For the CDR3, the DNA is TGTGCCAGCAGTTACCAATCTGGGCTCTTTGAGACCCAGTACTTC. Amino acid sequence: CASSYQSGLFETQYF.

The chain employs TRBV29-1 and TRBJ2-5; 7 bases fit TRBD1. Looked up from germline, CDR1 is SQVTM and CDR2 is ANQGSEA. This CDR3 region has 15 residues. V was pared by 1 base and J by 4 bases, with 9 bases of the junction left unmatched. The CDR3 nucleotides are TGCAGCGTTGAAGTCCCTCAGACAGGGTTAGAGACCCAGTACTTC. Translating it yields CSVEVPQTGLETQYF.

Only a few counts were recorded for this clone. Here the CDR3 reads CASSLGVGEQFF. For the CDR3, the DNA is TGTGCCAGCAGCTTAGGAGTCGGTGAGCAGTTCTTC. The chain has TRBV7-8 and TRBJ2-1; D is uncertain. Germline CDR1 reads SGHVS; CDR2 reads FQNEAQ. CDR3 size: 12 residues. Trimming cost V 1 base and J 9 bases, with 7 bases left between them.

CDR3 amino acids: CASSPEGSGLGGEQFF. The CDR3 region has the DNA TGCGCCAGCAGCCCGGAGGGGTCAGGACTCGGTGGTGAGCAGTTCTTC. This chain uses TRBV5-1 with TRBJ2-1; D might be TRBD2 (6 bases). The CDR3 extends over 16 amino acids. The germline V gene has CDR1 SGHRS and CDR2 YFSETQ. V gave up 4 bases and J gave up 9 bases, with 23 bases separating them.

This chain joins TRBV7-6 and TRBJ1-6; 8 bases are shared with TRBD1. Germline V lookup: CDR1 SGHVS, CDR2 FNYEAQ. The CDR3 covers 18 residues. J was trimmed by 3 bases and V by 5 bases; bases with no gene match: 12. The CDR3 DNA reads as TGTGCCAGCAGCCTCCTAGCTCCAGGACAGGGCTATAATTCACCCCTCCACTTT. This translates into CASSLLAPGQGYNSPLHF.

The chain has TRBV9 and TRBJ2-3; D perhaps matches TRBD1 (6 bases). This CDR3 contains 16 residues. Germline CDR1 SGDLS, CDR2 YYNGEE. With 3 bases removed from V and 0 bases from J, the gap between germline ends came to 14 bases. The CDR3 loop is CASSATLGGSTDTQYF. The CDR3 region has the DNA TGTGCCAGCAGCGCCACCCTAGGGGGTAGCACAGATACGCAGTATTTT.

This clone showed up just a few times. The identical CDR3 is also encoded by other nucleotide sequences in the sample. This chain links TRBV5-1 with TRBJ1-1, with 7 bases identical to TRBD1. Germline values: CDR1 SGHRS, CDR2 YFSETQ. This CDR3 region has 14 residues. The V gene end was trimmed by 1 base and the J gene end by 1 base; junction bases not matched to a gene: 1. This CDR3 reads CASSLPGGNTEAFF. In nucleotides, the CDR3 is TGCGCCAGCAGCTTGCCAGGGGGGAACACTGAAGCTTTCTTT.

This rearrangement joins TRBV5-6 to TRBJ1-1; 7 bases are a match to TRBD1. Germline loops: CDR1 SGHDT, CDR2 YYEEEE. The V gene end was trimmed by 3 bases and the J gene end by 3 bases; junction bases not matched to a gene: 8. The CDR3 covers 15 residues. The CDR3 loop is CASSSDREYDTEAFF. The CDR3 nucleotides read TGTGCCAGCAGCTCAGACAGGGAATATGACACTGAAGCTTTCTTT.

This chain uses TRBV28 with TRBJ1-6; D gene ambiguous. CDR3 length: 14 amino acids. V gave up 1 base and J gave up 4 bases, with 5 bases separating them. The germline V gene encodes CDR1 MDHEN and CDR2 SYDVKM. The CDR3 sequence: CASSLSQYNSPLHF. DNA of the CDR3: TGTGCCAGCAGTTTATCGCAGTATAATTCACCCCTCCACTTT.

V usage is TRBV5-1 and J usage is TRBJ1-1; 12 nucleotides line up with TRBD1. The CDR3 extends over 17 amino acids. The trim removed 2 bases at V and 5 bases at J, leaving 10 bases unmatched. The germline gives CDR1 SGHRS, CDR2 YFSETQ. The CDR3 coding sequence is TGCGCCAGCAGCTTAGGGACAGGGGGCCGGGAAGAGACTGAAGCTTTCTTT. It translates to CASSLGTGGREETEAFF.

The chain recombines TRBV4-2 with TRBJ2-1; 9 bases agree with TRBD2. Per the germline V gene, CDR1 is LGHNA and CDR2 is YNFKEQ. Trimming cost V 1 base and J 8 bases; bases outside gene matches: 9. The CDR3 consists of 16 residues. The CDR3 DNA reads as TGTGCCAGCAGCCAAGTGGCGCTAGCGGGGATTTATGAGCAGTTCTTC. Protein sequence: CASSQVALAGIYEQFF.